The present entry profiles one TCR beta chain with its context. The CDR3 is 15 amino acids. Germline V gene sequence: CDR1 SNHLY, CDR2 FYNNEI. Sample-barcoded 5' priming and a J-beta primer mix drove a second PCR of about 7 to 12 cycles. A single record per CDR3 protein comes from TCRdb applying MiXCR to the 5' RACE reads. The table has some 760,000 distinct CDR3 sequences, roughly 25% seen once; the top ten hold 8% to 10%. This sample was taken from a study of blood T cells in healthy people across ages. The same data also went into a second study, on T cells of mothers and their children.

This clonotype originated in a boy aged 5-17 years in good health. The chain links TRBV2 to TRBJ2-5; 8 nucleotides align to TRBD2. TRBJ2-1 explains the end of the DNA better; the J call may be wrong. The sample comprised blood. Here the CDR3 DNA reads TGTGCCAGCATGGGGACTGGCGGGGGGACCTGTGAGCAGTTCTTC. Translating it yields CASMGTGGGTCEQFF.